The rows below give T cell receptor beta chains drawn from one sample of a study of radiotherapy plus CTLA-4 blockade in lung cancer. The data were produced by immunoSEQ multiplex PCR, yet TCRdb's version contains in-frame clones alone and is incomplete. The sample has about 68,000 clones, 70% to 85% seen once; the top ten hold about 10%. The sequenced sample was peripheral blood, obtained from a patient treated with radiotherapy plus ipilimumab. The receptors stem from a human donor with non-small cell lung cancer who had a complete response to radiotherapy plus ipilimumab. CDR3s include the opening cysteine and the closing phenylalanine or tryptophan. D genes are given only for firm matches. Expanded clones get a size class; other rows say once, few or many, or leave the size out.

DNA,CDR3,size,V,D,J
TGTGCCAGTAGTAGAGCGAACACCGGGGAGCTGTTTTTT,CASSRANTGELFF,-,TRBV19,-,TRBJ2-2
TGTGCCAGCACCCAAAGACAGGGGGCGAACACCGGGGAGCTGTTTTTT,CASTQRQGANTGELFF,-,TRBV5-8,TRBD1,TRBJ2-2
TGCGCCAGCAGCTTGGGGGCAGGGTCCTACAATGAGCAGTTCTTC,CASSLGAGSYNEQFF,-,TRBV5-1,-,TRBJ2-1
TGTGCCAGCAGTTTCTCTGACAGGGGAGCAGATACGCAGTATTTT,CASSFSDRGADTQYF,once,TRBV28,TRBD1,TRBJ2-3
TGTGCCAGCAGCTTGTCGCTAGCGGATGACACAGATACGCAGTATTTT,CASSLSLADDTDTQYF,-,TRBV5-4,TRBD2,TRBJ2-3
TGTGCCATAACGGGACTTATTTGGAATGAGCAGTTCTTC,CAITGLIWNEQFF,-,TRBV7-9,-,TRBJ2-1
TGTGCCAGTAGTAGGGCGGGGGGCCTAAAGGTTGAAAAACTGTTTTTT,CASSRAGGLKVEKLFF,-,TRBV19,-,TRBJ1-4
TGTGCCAGCAGCTCACAGGGTTTGGGGGGCACTGAAGCTTTCTTT,CASSSQGLGGTEAFF,once,TRBV7-2,-,TRBJ1-1
TGTGCCAGCAGCTTAGCCCGGCGGGGCGGGGAGACCCAGTACTTC,CASSLARRGGETQYF,-,TRBV7-6,-,TRBJ2-5
TGTGCCAGCAGCTTAAGGTCCGGGGAGCTGTTTTTT,CASSLRSGELFF,once,TRBV7-2,-,TRBJ2-2
TGTGCCAGCAGTCTGCCGGGACAGGGGTGGAATGAGCAGTTCTTC,CASSLPGQGWNEQFF,-,TRBV6-5,TRBD1,TRBJ2-1
TGTGCCAGCACCGAGGGGGGGGTTCTTTCCGAGGGCTACACCTTC,CASTEGGVLSEGYTF,-,TRBV28,-,TRBJ1-2
TGTGCCAGCAGCTTTACTAGCGGGGGGGCCGGGGGCACAGATACGCAGTATTTT,CASSFTSGGAGGTDTQYF,-,TRBV7-9,TRBD2,TRBJ2-3
TGTGCCAGCAGCCAAGATGCCCGACAGGGGAACACTGAAGCTTTCTTT,CASSQDARQGNTEAFF,-,TRBV4-1,TRBD1,TRBJ1-1
TGCGCCAGCAGCTTGGGGCAGGGGGCTGAGGACACTGAAGCTTTCTTT,CASSLGQGAEDTEAFF,-,TRBV5-1,TRBD1,TRBJ1-1
TGTGCCAGCAGCCTAACGAACTTAGCCAAAAACATTCAGTACTTC,CASSLTNLAKNIQYF,few,TRBV28,-,TRBJ2-4
TGTGCCAGCAGTGGGTGGGGACAGAATGAGTGGAATTCACCCCTCCACTTT,CASSGWGQNEWNSPLHF,-,TRBV25-1,TRBD1,TRBJ1-6
TGTGCCAGTAGTATAGACCTGACTAGCGGGAGTCCTGAGCAGTTCTTC,CASSIDLTSGSPEQFF,-,TRBV19,TRBD2,TRBJ2-1
TGTGCCAGCAGTGAACCAGGGACAGGGAAACTGGAAGCTTTCTTT,CASSEPGTGKLEAFF,-,TRBV6-1,TRBD1,TRBJ1-1
TGTGCCAGCAGCTTAGGGACTAGCGTGGTGACAGATACGCAGTATTTT,CASSLGTSVVTDTQYF,-,TRBV7-2,TRBD2,TRBJ2-3
TGCGCCAGCAGCCAAGGGGTACAGCCTAATCAGCCCCAGCATTTT,CASSQGVQPNQPQHF,few,TRBV4-3,-,TRBJ1-5
TGTGCCAGCAGCTTCCGGGGGAGGGATCAGCCCCAGCATTTT,CASSFRGRDQPQHF,-,TRBV7-2,-,TRBJ1-5
TGCGCCAGCAGCTTGCGGCGGATCTCTGGGGCCAACGTCCTGACTTTC,CASSLRRISGANVLTF,-,TRBV5-1,-,TRBJ2-6
TGTGCCTGGAGTGCCAGGGACAGGGGATCTGGGGCCAACGTCCTGACTTTC,CAWSARDRGSGANVLTF,few,TRBV30,TRBD1,TRBJ2-6
TGTGCCACCCAGGAGCTAGCGGGGGTGGGGCCCCTCGAGCAGTACTTC,CATQELAGVGPLEQYF,-,TRBV2,TRBD2,TRBJ2-7
TGTGCCAGCTCACCTGTCCGGGACAGTAACTCACCCCTCCACTTT,CASSPVRDSNSPLHF,-,TRBV18,TRBD1,TRBJ1-6
TGTGCCAGCAGCTTAAGGACAGACCCTTCAGCTAACTATGGCTACACCTTC,CASSLRTDPSANYGYTF,once,TRBV7-8,-,TRBJ1-2
TGTGCCAGCAGTTTATCGTACACCGGGGAGCTGTTTTTT,CASSLSYTGELFF,-,TRBV27,-,TRBJ2-2
TGTGCCAGCTCATCGGGGACAGGGATCCCCTTTAATTCACCCCTCCACTTT,CASSSGTGIPFNSPLHF,-,TRBV18,TRBD1,TRBJ1-6
TGCGCCAGCAGCCAATCGGGACAGGCCAGAGGAAGCAATCAGCCCCAGCATTTT,CASSQSGQARGSNQPQHF,-,TRBV4-1,TRBD1,TRBJ1-5
TGTGCCAGCAGCCTGGGACTAGCGGGGGCCAGCTCCTACAATGAGCAGTTCTTC,CASSLGLAGASSYNEQFF,-,TRBV5-4,TRBD2,TRBJ2-1
TGTGCCAGCAGCTTGAAGTACGAGCAGTACTTC,CASSLKYEQYF,few,TRBV5-4,-,TRBJ2-7
TGTGCCATCGGGTCGAGGAGGCGGGGAAGGGAAGAGACCCAGTACTTC,CAIGSRRRGREETQYF,-,TRBV10-3,-,TRBJ2-5
TGTGCCAGCAGCTACCGGGGGACCTATAATTCACCCCTCCACTTT,CASSYRGTYNSPLHF,-,TRBV7-9,-,TRBJ1-6
TGTGCCAGCAGCTCAGTGGGAAGCGGGAGGGTTAATGAGCAGTTCTTC,CASSSVGSGRVNEQFF,-,TRBV9,TRBD2,TRBJ2-1
TGTGCCAGCAGCCTTGGGACAGGGGTCGGAAACACCATATATTTT,CASSLGTGVGNTIYF,few,TRBV9,TRBD1,TRBJ1-3
TGTGCCTGCCGATGGGGGCGCGGAAACACCATATATTTT,CACRWGRGNTIYF,-,TRBV30,-,TRBJ1-3
TGTGCCAGTAGTATAGGACGGGCCTACGAGCAGTACTTC,CASSIGRAYEQYF,-,TRBV19,-,TRBJ2-7
TGTGCCAGCAGCCGGGATAACATGAGCGGGAATGAGCAGTTCTTC,CASSRDNMSGNEQFF,-,TRBV7-2,-,TRBJ2-1
TGTGCCAGCAGTGACGGGGGGGGGACCAATCAGCCCCAGCATTTT,CASSDGGGTNQPQHF,-,TRBV2,-,TRBJ1-5
TGTGCCAGTCGGGAGGGGTTGTCGAATCAGCCCCAGCATTTT,CASREGLSNQPQHF,few,TRBV6-5,-,TRBJ1-5
TGTGCCAGCCGTCGGCTAGCGGGAGCCGCTGAGCAGTTCTTC,CASRRLAGAAEQFF,-,TRBV6-1,TRBD2,TRBJ2-1
TGCGCCAGCAGCCCCCCGGGTAGCGGGGGGCCTCAAGAGACCCAGTACTTC,CASSPPGSGGPQETQYF,-,TRBV5-1,TRBD2,TRBJ2-5